The 2 T cell receptor beta chains in this list originate from one sample, sequenced in a study of blood T cell repertoires in COVID-19. Profiling relied on immunoSEQ multiplex PCR, and the TCRdb table lists in-frame clones only, not all of them. The data show around 360,000 clones, 87% seen once. Input material: peripheral blood. The receptors were gathered from a woman in her thirties with COVID-19, enrolled during active disease.

V usage is TRBV30 and J usage is TRBJ1-1; D unresolved. This CDR3 is built from 13 residues. Germline assignment: CDR1 GTSNPN and CDR2 SVGIG (reference sequence). V was cut by 2 bases and J by 0 bases, with 7 bases left in between. The CDR3 DNA follows: TGTGCCTGGAGTACACAGATGAACACTGAAGCTTTCTTT. This codes for CAWSTQMNTEAFF.

The chain joins TRBV11-2 to TRBJ2-3; maybe TRBD1 (5 bases). Trimming took off 3 bases at V and 6 bases at J, with 10 bases between the two ends. This CDR3 has 13 amino acids. Germline V gene lookup returns CDR1 SGHAT and CDR2 FQNNGV. As DNA, the CDR3 is TGTGCCAGCAGCTTGCAGGGCGTGGATACGCAGTATTTT. Protein product: CASSLQGVDTQYF.